The 19 T cell receptor beta chains below come from one sample, sequenced in a study of blood T cells in healthy people across ages. Combining a sample-barcoded 5' primer with a J-beta primer mix, a second PCR ran for roughly 7 to 11 cycles. TCRdb processed the 5' RACE reads anew with MiXCR; each CDR3 protein has one entry. The table shows roughly 550,000 distinct CDR3 sequences, with 20% to 30% occurring only once. The data were also submitted as part of a second study, on T cells of mothers and their children.

Sample: blood. These receptors came from a boy between 5 and 17 years old in good health.

This chain joins TRBV20-1 and TRBJ1-1, with D uncertain. The V gene lost 3 bases and the J gene lost 4 bases, with 9 bases spanning the gap. Germline V gives CDR1 DFQATT, CDR2 SNEGSKA (reference sequence). This CDR3 is 12 amino acids long. Here the CDR3 reads CSASSPGTEAFF. In DNA form, the CDR3 reads TGCAGTGCTAGCAGTCCAGGCACTGAAGCTTTCTTT.

The CDR3 coding sequence is TGTGCCAGTAGTATAGTGACAGGCATGAACACTGAAGCTTTCTTT. Translating it yields CASSIVTGMNTEAFF. V is TRBV19 and J is TRBJ1-1, with D perhaps TRBD1 (6 bases). CDR1 LNHDA and CDR2 SQIVND come from the germline V gene (reference sequence). Trimming pared 1 base from V and 0 bases from J, leaving 9 bases between. The CDR3 totals 15 residues.

This chain joins TRBV2 and TRBJ2-5, with D hard to call. CDR3 length: 11 amino acids. Germline values: CDR1 SNHLY, CDR2 FYNNEI. V gave up 8 bases and J gave up 5 bases, with 9 bases separating them. CDR3 amino acids: CASRLYETQYF. Written as DNA, the CDR3 is TGTGCCAGCCGACTGTATGAGACCCAGTACTTC.

The chain joins TRBV29-1 to TRBJ1-3; D gene uncertain. The CDR3 is 13 amino acids. The V end was cut by 3 bases, the J end by 0 bases, with 6 bases between. Looked up from germline, CDR1 is SQVTM and CDR2 is ANQGSEA. The CDR3 nucleotides are TGCAGCGTTGACTCCTTCTCTGGAAACACCATATATTTT. Translation gives CSVDSFSGNTIYF.

The chain links TRBV5-6 to TRBJ2-5; possible D gene TRBD2, 6 bases. CDR3 length: 16 residues. Trimming removed 0 bases at V and 1 base at J, with 13 bases between. CDR1 is SGHDT, CDR2 YYEEEE, per germline. This CDR3 reads CASSLVGGTSQETQYF. As DNA, the CDR3 is TGTGCCAGCAGCTTGGTAGGAGGGACCAGCCAAGAGACCCAGTACTTC.

The sample holds many counts of this clonotype. The rearrangement joins TRBV5-1 to TRBJ2-2, with D perhaps matching TRBD1 (6 bases). The germline CDR1 and CDR2 sequences are SGHRS and YFSETQ. The CDR3 has 14 amino acids. The germline V and J ends were trimmed by 3 bases and 3 bases, with 9 bases remaining between them. The CDR3 DNA is TGCGCCAGCAGCTCCGGACAGCACACCGGGGAGCTGTTTTTT. Residues: CASSSGQHTGELFF. Complete variable domain (other parts from reference TRBV5-1 and TRBJ2-2): KAGVTQTPRYLIKTRGQQVTLSCSPISGHRSVSWYQQTPGQGLQFLFEYFSETQRNKGNFPGRFSGRQFSNSRSEMNVSTLELGDSALYLCASSSGQHTGELFFGEGSRLTVL.

The chain employs TRBV24-1 and TRBJ1-2, with 7 bases matching TRBD1. From germline, CDR1 is KGHDR and CDR2 SFDVKD. The CDR3 length is 15 residues. J was trimmed by 1 base and V by 3 bases; bases with no gene match: 4. CDR3 residues: CATSDGSGGNYGYTF. For the CDR3, the DNA is TGTGCCACCAGTGATGGTTCAGGGGGTAACTATGGCTACACCTTC.

This sequence joins TRBV4-1 and TRBJ2-4, with 13 bases fitting TRBD2. The V gene end was trimmed by 1 base and the J gene end by 3 bases; junction bases not matched to a gene: 6. The CDR3 runs 18 residues. Germline loops: CDR1 MGHRA, CDR2 YSYEKL. This CDR3 is CASSQGLAGGHVKNIQYF. The DNA of the CDR3 is TGCGCCAGCAGCCAAGGACTAGCGGGGGGCCACGTCAAAAACATTCAGTACTTC.

This clonotype turned up a few times. V is TRBV18 and J is TRBJ1-5, with D perhaps matching TRBD1 (5 bases). The germline V and J ends were trimmed by 0 bases and 6 bases, with 12 bases remaining between them. Germline V lookup: CDR1 KGHSH, CDR2 LQKENI. This CDR3 is 15 amino acids long. Here the CDR3 reads CASSPPQSQGQPQHF. CDR3 DNA: TGTGCCAGCTCACCACCACAGTCGCAGGGTCAGCCCCAGCATTTT. Combining the CDR3 with reference TRBV18 and TRBJ1-5 gives the whole variable domain NAGVMQNPRHLVRRRGQEARLRCSPMKGHSHVYWYRQLPEEGLKFMVYLQKENIIDESGMPKERFSAEFPKEGPSILRIQQVVRGDSAAYFCASSPPQSQGQPQHFGDGTRLSIL.

About this clonotype itself: The germline gene is not matched at one end of the junction; a read error may be the cause. The chain employs TRBV4-3 and TRBJ2-5; either TRBD1 or TRBD2 may supply D (5 bases each). CDR1 and CDR2 from the germline V gene are LGHNA and YSLEER. The CDR3 is made up of 16 amino acids. The CDR3 here is CASNQDTRQRGETQYF. The CDR3 nucleotides are TGCGCCAGCAACCAAGATACGAGACAGAGGGGAGAGACCCAGTACTTC.

This clonotype was counted between two and nine times. Written as DNA, the CDR3 is TGTGCCAGCTCACGAACGACAGGTTGGGGTAGCCAAGAGACCCAGTACTTC. Residues: CASSRTTGWGSQETQYF. The genes are TRBV18 and TRBJ2-5; maybe TRBD1 (6 bases). CDR1 KGHSH and CDR2 LQKENI come from the germline V gene. V was shortened by 4 bases and J by 1 base, with 19 bases between the two germline ends. The CDR3 covers 17 residues.

This chain joins TRBV5-1 and TRBJ2-3; TRBD1 or TRBD2 may be the D gene (6 bases each). The CDR3 has 16 amino acids. Between the trimmed V and J ends, which lost 1 base and 1 base, there was a span of 13 bases. Looked up from germline, CDR1 is SGHRS and CDR2 is YFSETQ. The CDR3 region is CASSLSVGGGTDTQYF. The CDR3 nucleotides read TGCGCCAGCAGCTTGAGTGTCGGGGGCGGCACAGATACGCAGTATTTT.

Worth noting for this clonotype: One end of the junction fails to match germline, which may point to a read error. This sequence joins TRBV28 and TRBJ2-5, with TRBD2 as a possible D gene (5 bases). Germline loops: CDR1 MDHEN, CDR2 SYDVKM. CDR3 length equals 15 residues. The CDR3 protein is CASSLDGEHQETQYF. CDR3 bases: TGCGCCAGCAGTTTAGACGGGGAGCACCAAGAGACCCAGTACTTC.

The chain uses TRBV4-1 and TRBJ1-2; a weak D match, TRBD1 (6 bases). The CDR3 is 14 residues long. Deletions cut 0 bases from V and 5 bases from J, with 10 bases between. The germline V gene encodes CDR1 MGHRA and CDR2 YSYEKL. This CDR3 reads CASSQDRGSYGYTF. The CDR3 nucleotides read TGCGCCAGCAGCCAAGACAGGGGATCTTATGGCTACACCTTC.

There are a few counts of this clonotype. V is TRBV12-3 or TRBV12-4 and J is TRBJ2-7; a weak D match, TRBD1 (6 bases). V lost 7 bases, J lost 0 bases, and 13 bases lay in between. The CDR3 contains 14 residues. In nucleotides, the CDR3 is TGTGCCAGCACCCTCCGGGACATCTCCTACGAGCAGTACTTC. It codes for CASTLRDISYEQYF.

This chain joins TRBV28 and TRBJ1-5; D may be TRBD1 (5 bases). Germline V gene data show CDR1 as MDHEN and CDR2 as SYDVKM. The CDR3 sequence is 13 residues long. Trimming left V 10 bases short and J 4 bases short, with 14 bases between. The CDR3: CATSGGPNQPQHF. The CDR3 coding sequence is TGTGCCACGTCCGGGGGACCAAATCAGCCCCAGCATTTT. Complete variable domain (other parts from reference TRBV28 and TRBJ1-5): DVKVTQSSRYLVKRTGEKVFLECVQDMDHENMFWYRQDPGLGLRLIYFSYDVKMKEKGDIPEGYSVSREKKERFSLILESASTNQTSMYLCATSGGPNQPQHFGDGTRLSIL.

This clonotype was detected only a few times. CDR3 loop: CASSVDGGVRAYTGELFF. In DNA, the CDR3 is TGTGCCAGCAGCGTAGATGGAGGGGTTAGAGCGTATACCGGGGAGCTGTTTTTT. The rearrangement uses TRBV9 and TRBJ2-2; D perhaps matches TRBD2 (6 bases). This CDR3 region has 18 residues. Looked up from germline, CDR1 is SGDLS and CDR2 is YYNGEE. The V end was cut by 0 bases, the J end by 5 bases, with 20 bases between.

This clonotype was observed a handful of times. This chain joins TRBV3-1 and TRBJ2-3; maybe TRBD2 (5 bases). V lost 2 bases to trimming and J lost 4 bases, with 7 bases between them. Germline assignment: CDR1 LGHDT and CDR2 YNNKEL (reference sequence). The CDR3 consists of 13 residues. The CDR3: CASSQRTSDTQYF. CDR3 nucleotide sequence: TGTGCCAGCAGCCAACGGACTTCAGATACGCAGTATTTT.

This clonotype was picked up a small number of times. The chain employs TRBV7-2 and TRBJ1-2; D possibly corresponds to TRBD1 (5 bases). Germline CDR1 is SGHTA and CDR2 is FQGNSA. This CDR3 has 14 residues. V was clipped by 2 bases and J by 4 bases, with 11 bases between them. CDR3 sequence reads: CASSLFRGSYGYTF. For the CDR3, the DNA is TGTGCCAGCAGCTTATTTAGGGGAAGCTATGGCTACACCTTC.